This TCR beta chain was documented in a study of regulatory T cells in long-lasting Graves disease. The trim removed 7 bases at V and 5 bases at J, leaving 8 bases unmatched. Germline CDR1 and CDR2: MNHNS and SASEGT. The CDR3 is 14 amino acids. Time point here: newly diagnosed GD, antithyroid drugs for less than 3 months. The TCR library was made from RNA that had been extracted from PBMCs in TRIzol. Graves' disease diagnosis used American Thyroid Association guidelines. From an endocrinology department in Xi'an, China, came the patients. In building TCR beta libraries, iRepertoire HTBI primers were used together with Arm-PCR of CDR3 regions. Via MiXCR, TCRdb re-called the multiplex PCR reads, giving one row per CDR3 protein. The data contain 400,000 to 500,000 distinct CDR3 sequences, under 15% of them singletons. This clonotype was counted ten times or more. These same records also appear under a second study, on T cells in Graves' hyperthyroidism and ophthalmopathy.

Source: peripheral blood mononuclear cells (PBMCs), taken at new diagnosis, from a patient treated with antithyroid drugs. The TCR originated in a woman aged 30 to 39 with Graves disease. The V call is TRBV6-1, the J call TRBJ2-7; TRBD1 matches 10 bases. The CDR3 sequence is CASKPTGGRDEQYF. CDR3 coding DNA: TGTGCCAGCAAACCGACAGGGGGCCGTGACGAGCAGTACTTC.